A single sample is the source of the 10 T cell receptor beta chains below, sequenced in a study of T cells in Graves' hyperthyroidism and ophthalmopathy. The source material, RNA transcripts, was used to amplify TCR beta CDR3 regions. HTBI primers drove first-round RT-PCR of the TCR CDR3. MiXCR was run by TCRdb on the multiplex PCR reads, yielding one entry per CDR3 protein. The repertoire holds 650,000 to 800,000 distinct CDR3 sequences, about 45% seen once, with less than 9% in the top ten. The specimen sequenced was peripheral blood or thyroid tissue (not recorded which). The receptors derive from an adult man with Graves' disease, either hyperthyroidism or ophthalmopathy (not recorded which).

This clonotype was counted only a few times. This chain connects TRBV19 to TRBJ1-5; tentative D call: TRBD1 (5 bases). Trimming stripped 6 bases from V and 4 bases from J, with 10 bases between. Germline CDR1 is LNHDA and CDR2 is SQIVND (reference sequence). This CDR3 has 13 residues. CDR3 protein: CASRGGVNQPQHF. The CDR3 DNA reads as TGTGCCAGTAGGGGAGGGGTGAATCAGCCCCAGCATTTT.

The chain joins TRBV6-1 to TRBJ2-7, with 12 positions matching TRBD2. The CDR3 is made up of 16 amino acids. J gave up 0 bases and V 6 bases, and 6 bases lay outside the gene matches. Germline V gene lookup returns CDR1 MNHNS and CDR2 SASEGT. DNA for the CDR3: TGTGCCAGCAGGGAACGGACTAGCGGGGCCTCCTACGAGCAGTACTTC. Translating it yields CASRERTSGASYEQYF.

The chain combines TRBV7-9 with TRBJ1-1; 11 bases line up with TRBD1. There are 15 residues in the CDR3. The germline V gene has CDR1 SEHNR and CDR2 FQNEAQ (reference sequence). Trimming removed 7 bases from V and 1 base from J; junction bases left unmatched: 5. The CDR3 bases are TGTGCCAGCACGGACAGGGGGCGGACGAACACTGAAGCTTTCTTT. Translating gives CASTDRGRTNTEAFF.

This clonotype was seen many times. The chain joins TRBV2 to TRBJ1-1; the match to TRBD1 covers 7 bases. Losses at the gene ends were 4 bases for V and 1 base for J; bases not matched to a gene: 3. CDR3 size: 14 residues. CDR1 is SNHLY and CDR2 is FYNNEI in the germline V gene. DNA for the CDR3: TGTGCCAGCAGTGGCTGGGACAGGAACACTGAAGCTTTCTTT. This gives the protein CASSGWDRNTEAFF.

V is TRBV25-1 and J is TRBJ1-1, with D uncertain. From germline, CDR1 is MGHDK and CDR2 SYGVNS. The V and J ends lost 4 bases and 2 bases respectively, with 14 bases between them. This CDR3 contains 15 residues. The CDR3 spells CASSARGSFNTEAFF. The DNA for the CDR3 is TGTGCCAGCAGTGCTAGAGGCTCCTTCAACACTGAAGCTTTCTTT.

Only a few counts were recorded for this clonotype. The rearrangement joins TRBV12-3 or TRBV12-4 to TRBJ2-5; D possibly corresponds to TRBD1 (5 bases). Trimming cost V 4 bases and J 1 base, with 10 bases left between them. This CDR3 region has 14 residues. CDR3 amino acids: CASSSQGFQETQYF. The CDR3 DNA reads TGTGCCAGCAGTTCCCAGGGATTCCAAGAGACCCAGTACTTC.

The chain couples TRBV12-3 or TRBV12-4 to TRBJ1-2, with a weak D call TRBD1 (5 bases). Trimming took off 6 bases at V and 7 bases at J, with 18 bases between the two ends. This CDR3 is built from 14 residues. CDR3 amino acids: CASRPQRGGSGYTF. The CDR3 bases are TGTGCCAGCAGACCCCAGCGGGGGGGTTCTGGCTACACCTTC.

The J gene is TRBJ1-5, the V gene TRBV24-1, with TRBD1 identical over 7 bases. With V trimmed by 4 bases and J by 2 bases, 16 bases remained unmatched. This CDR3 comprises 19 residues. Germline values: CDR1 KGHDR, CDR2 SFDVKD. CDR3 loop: CATSETNPTGRDGNQPQHF. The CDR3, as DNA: TGTGCCACCAGTGAGACTAACCCGACAGGGAGGGATGGCAATCAGCCCCAGCATTTT.

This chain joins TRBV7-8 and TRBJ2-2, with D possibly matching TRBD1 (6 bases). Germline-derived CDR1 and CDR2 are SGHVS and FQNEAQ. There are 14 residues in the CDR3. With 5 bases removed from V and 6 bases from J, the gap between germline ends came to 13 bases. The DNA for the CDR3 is TGTGCCAGCAGCACATACAGGGACGCCGGGGAGCTGTTTTTT. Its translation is CASSTYRDAGELFF.

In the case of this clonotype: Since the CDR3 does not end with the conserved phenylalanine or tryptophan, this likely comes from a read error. The CDR3 is CASSHYRGVEEKLFL. As DNA, the CDR3 is TGTGCCAGCAGTCACTACAGGGGGGTGGAGGAAAAACTGTTTCTT. The rearrangement uses TRBV2 and TRBJ1-4; 8 bases are a match to TRBD1. There are 15 residues in the CDR3. Germline assignment: CDR1 SNHLY and CDR2 FYNNEI. J gave up 8 bases and V 5 bases, and 10 bases lay outside the gene matches.